The present T cell receptor (beta chain) was sequenced within a study of blood T cells in healthy people across ages. It was with a sample-barcoded 5' primer and a J-beta primer mix that a second PCR of roughly 7 to 12 cycles was run. TCRdb redid the calling of the 5' RACE reads with MiXCR, one entry per CDR3 protein. Of about 1.6 million distinct CDR3 sequences in the sample, almost 35% are singletons; the top ten hold around 10%. Points on this clonotype: What it binds is unknown.

The germline V gene encodes CDR1 SGHTA and CDR2 FQGNSA. The CDR3 extends over 17 amino acids. V lost 1 base and J lost 4; bases outside the gene matches: 8. Study-wide findings and caveats: CMV status of donors was unknown, possibly confounding expanded clonotype changes.

This clonotype was obtained from a woman aged 25-40 years in good health. The sequenced sample was blood. The chain recombines TRBV7-2 with TRBJ2-5, with TRBD1 identical over 11 bases. For the CDR3, the DNA is TGTGCCAGCAGCTTAGAGGAGATGGACAGGGGGCTAGAGACCCAGTACTTC. This translates into CASSLEEMDRGLETQYF.